This TCR beta chain derives from a study of cytomegalovirus exposure and HLA in healthy donors. Study-wide context: Unique TCRs numbering 75 million to 95 million, obtained from HLA-typed donors, made up an early data release. The Caucasian-associated ancestry cluster held 65% to 90% of under 450 genotyped donors.

Regarding the study as a whole: It was in a later analysis that TCR association rates were seen to vary by HLA locus, highest for DRB1 and lowest for HLA-C. Accurate HLA-A and HLA-B prediction from TCR beta sequences was reported for most subjects.

The primer mix had 60 Vbeta and 13 Jbeta primers. Libraries were prepared by immunoSEQ multiplex PCR; TCRdb keeps only in-frame clonotypes and omits some of them. The sample has 200,000 to 250,000 clones, almost 70% seen once; the top ten hold 2.6%. Note on this clone: The target antigen is unknown.

The sample comprised PBMCs. The receptor was derived from a man aged 40-49 years in good health and CMV-seropositive.

CDR3 region: CASSPGGTHYGYTF. The CDR3 region has the DNA TGTGCCAGCAGCCCGGGGGGGACACACTATGGCTACACCTTC. This chain links TRBV5-4 with TRBJ1-2; possible D gene TRBD1, 6 bases. The CDR3 covers 14 residues. Germline V gene data show CDR1 as SGHNT and CDR2 as YYREEE (reference sequence). Deletions cut 4 bases from V and 3 bases from J, with 13 bases between.